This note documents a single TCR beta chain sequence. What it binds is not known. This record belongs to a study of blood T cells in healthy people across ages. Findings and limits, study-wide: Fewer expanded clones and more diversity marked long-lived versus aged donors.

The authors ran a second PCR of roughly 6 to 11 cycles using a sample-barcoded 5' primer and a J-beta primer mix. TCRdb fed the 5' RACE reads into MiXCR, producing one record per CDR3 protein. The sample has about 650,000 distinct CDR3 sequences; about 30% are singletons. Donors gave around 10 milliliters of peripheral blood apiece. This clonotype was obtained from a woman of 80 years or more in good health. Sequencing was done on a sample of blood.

CDR3 DNA: TGCAGTGCTAGGGGGACCTCCGGGGGGCTCCAAGAGACCCAGTACTTC. Its translation: CSARGTSGGLQETQYF. J is TRBJ2-5 and V is TRBV20-1; D is perhaps TRBD2 (7 bases). The CDR3 length is 16 residues. The V gene lost 3 bases and the J gene lost 1 base, with 18 bases spanning the gap. Germline V gene data show CDR1 as DFQATT and CDR2 as SNEGSKA (reference sequence).